What follows are 6 T cell receptor beta chains derived from one specimen sequenced in a study of low-dose radiotherapy and immunotherapy resistance in tumors. Stated time point: after trial treatment. Regarding treatment: LDRT plus nivolumab, ipilimumab, low-dose cyclophosphamide and aspirin (RACIN trial). Alpha- and beta-chain coverage of first-strand cDNA came from TRAV- and TRBV-specific primers. The TCRs were subjected to amplification over 20 PCR cycles employing a constant-region primer in conjunction with a V-primer adapter. Each CDR3 protein gets one entry after TCRdb re-called the reads with MiXCR. The repertoire holds 100,000 or so distinct CDR3 sequences, with roughly 20% as singletons. The source was PBMCs, collected after low-dose radiotherapy plus immunotherapy. The origin of the receptors is a male donor with prostate cancer.

CDR3 nucleotide sequence: TGCAGTGCTCCACCTAGTGGGGGGCGAGTGGAGCAGTACTTC. Translating it yields CSAPPSGGRVEQYF. This sequence joins TRBV20-1 and TRBJ2-7; D is perhaps TRBD1 or TRBD2 (6 bases each). Per the germline V gene, CDR1 is DFQATT and CDR2 is SNEGSKA (reference sequence). The CDR3 spans 14 residues. The germline V and J ends were trimmed by 5 bases and 7 bases, with 21 bases remaining between them.

This clonotype has a count of ten or more. The rearrangement links TRBV9 to TRBJ2-5, with D perhaps TRBD2 (6 bases). CDR1 and CDR2 from the germline V gene are SGDLS and YYNGEE. The length of the CDR3 is 14 residues. The CDR3 DNA follows: TGTTCAAGGGCTGAGCGGGCGATAGGAGAGACCCAGTACTTC. This encodes CSRAERAIGETQYF.

This rearrangement joins TRBV6-5 to TRBJ2-3, with 15 bases matching TRBD2. The ends lost 8 bases at V and 0 bases at J; junction bases unmatched: 9. Germline CDR1 and CDR2: MNHEY and SVGAGI. The CDR3 totals 18 residues. CDR3 nucleotides: TGTGCCAGCGGCCCACGGACTAGCGGGGGGGCAAGCACAGATACGCAGTATTTT. This encodes CASGPRTSGGASTDTQYF.

The rearrangement uses TRBV7-9 and TRBJ2-1, with 9 bases identical to TRBD1. Germline V CDR1 and CDR2: SEHNR, FQNEAQ (reference sequence). Trimming removed 5 bases from V and 6 bases from J; junction bases left unmatched: 17. The CDR3 is 18 amino acids. The CDR3 loop is CASSRHRGQGRESNEQFF. The DNA for the CDR3 is TGTGCCAGCAGCCGTCACAGGGGGCAGGGTCGTGAAAGCAATGAGCAGTTCTTC.

Comment on this clonotype: A far more abundant clone sits one base away, making this likely a read error. The V gene is TRBV6-5, the J gene TRBJ2-5, with 8 bases lining up with TRBD1. Trimming at V came to 5 bases and at J to 0 bases, leaving 5 bases not matched to a gene. Germline values: CDR1 MNHEY, CDR2 SVGAGI. The CDR3 covers 15 residues. For the CDR3, the DNA is TGTGCCAGCAGTGAACAGACAGGGGACCAAGAGACCCAGTACTTC. Its protein product is CASSEQTGDQETQYF.

This clonotype was counted many times. V gene TRBV3-1 combines with J gene TRBJ2-7, with D possibly being TRBD1 or TRBD2 (6 bases each). Between the trimmed V and J ends, which lost 4 bases and 3 bases, there was a span of 19 bases. This CDR3 spans 16 amino acids. Looked up from germline, CDR1 is LGHDT and CDR2 is YNNKEL (reference sequence). The CDR3 sequence: CASSPEATGAYYEQYF. CDR3 sequence (DNA): TGTGCCAGCAGCCCGGAGGCCACGGGGGCGTACTACGAGCAGTACTTC.